What follows are 8 T cell receptor beta chains derived from one specimen sequenced in a study of shared clonotypes between healthy human individuals. The method was immunoSEQ multiplex PCR; TCRdb's version includes in-frame clones alone and lacks a portion of them. Of 800,000 to 1,200,000 clones detected, around 82% appear once; the ten largest clones hold approximately 0.5%. The source material was memory CD4+ T cells from PBMCs. Subset: CD45RA-negative fraction. The source is a man aged 18 to 30 in good health. Some clones in this sample may be carry-over from other donors' samples.

The gene calls are TRBV5-1 and TRBJ2-4, with TRBD2 as a possible D gene (5 bases). The germline gives CDR1 SGHRS, CDR2 YFSETQ. The CDR3 runs 14 residues. V dropped 8 bases and J dropped 3 bases, with 15 bases sitting between them. Here the CDR3 reads CASKEEAGKNIQYF. CDR3 sequence (DNA): TGCGCCAGTAAGGAGGAGGCGGGCAAAAACATTCAGTACTTC. The full variable domain, rest sourced from reference TRBV5-1 and TRBJ2-4, is KAGVTQTPRYLIKTRGQQVTLSCSPISGHRSVSWYQQTPGQGLQFLFEYFSETQRNKGNFPGRFSGRQFSNSRSEMNVSTLELGDSALYLCASKEEAGKNIQYFGAGTRLSVL.

The V gene is TRBV7-2, the J gene TRBJ1-1; 9 bases line up with TRBD1. The junction had 7 bases not matched to a gene; V was cut back by 0 bases and J by 5 bases. The CDR3 extends over 16 amino acids. Germline CDR1 is SGHTA and CDR2 is FQGNSA. In nucleotides, the CDR3 is TGTGCCAGCAGCTTAGCGCTGGGGACAGGGAGGACTGAAGCTTTCTTT. Amino acids: CASSLALGTGRTEAFF.

This chain links TRBV5-6 with TRBJ2-3, with 10 bases aligning to TRBD2. J lost 4 bases, V lost 2 bases, and 7 bases had no gene match. The CDR3 is made up of 16 amino acids. Germline CDR1 SGHDT, CDR2 YYEEEE. The CDR3 nucleotides are TGTGCCAGCAGCTTCCTAGCGGGAGTTAGGGCAGATACGCAGTATTTT. As protein: CASSFLAGVRADTQYF.

This chain links TRBV10-3 with TRBJ2-2; no definite D call. The CDR3 contains 16 residues. V lost 3 bases and J 1 base, leaving 12 bases between the germline ends. Germline lookup yields CDR1 ENHRY and CDR2 SYGVKD. DNA of the CDR3: TGTGCCATCAGTGACTTGGCACCACGGAACACCGGGGAGCTGTTTTTT. Its translation is CAISDLAPRNTGELFF.

This clone has only a few counts. The chain combines TRBV27 with TRBJ2-5; 14 bases are a match to TRBD2. From germline, CDR1 is MNHEY and CDR2 SMNVEV (reference sequence). With 3 bases clipped from V and 5 bases from J, the junction kept 23 bases outside the gene matches. The CDR3 is made up of 22 amino acids. The CDR3 DNA reads TGTGCCAGCAGTTTGCGTGCATCGTCTAGGGGGACTAGCGGGAGAAGGTCCGAGACCCAGTACTTC. Protein sequence: CASSLRASSRGTSGRRSETQYF.

The chain combines TRBV18 with TRBJ2-2, with D uncertain. Germline values: CDR1 KGHSH, CDR2 LQKENI. The CDR3 totals 16 residues. With 6 bases removed from V and 1 base from J, the gap between germline ends came to 15 bases. CDR3 residues: CASSSNILQNTGELFF. The CDR3 region has the DNA TGTGCCAGCTCTTCAAACATACTACAGAACACCGGGGAGCTGTTTTTT.

The chain carries TRBV29-1 and TRBJ2-2; 8 bases map to TRBD2. Germline V gives CDR1 SQVTM, CDR2 ANQGSEA. The junction had 8 bases not matched to a gene; V was cut back by 5 bases and J by 0 bases. This CDR3 contains 16 residues. CDR3 nucleotides: TGCAGCGTTTTACTAGCGGAGTACGCGAACACCGGGGAGCTGTTTTTT. This codes for CSVLLAEYANTGELFF.

The chain employs TRBV2 and TRBJ2-2; D unresolved. CDR1 and CDR2 from the germline V gene are SNHLY and FYNNEI. The CDR3 runs 16 residues. V shed 6 bases and J shed 1 base, with 15 bases lying between them. CDR3 in amino acids: CASSESRARNTGELFF. Written as DNA, the CDR3 is TGTGCCAGCAGCGAAAGTCGGGCCAGGAACACCGGGGAGCTGTTTTTT.